This is a list of T cell receptor beta chains from one sample in a study of cytomegalovirus exposure and HLA in healthy donors. Here immunoSEQ multiplex PCR was the method, and the copy in TCRdb shows in-frame clones only, minus some. This table holds roughly 130,000 clones, roughly 82% found once. Sequencing was performed on PBMCs. These receptors were collected from a male donor in good health and CMV-seropositive. Each CDR3 is given with its conserved first and last residue. D genes are given only for firm matches. Clone size is stated in some rows and not others, as once, few, many or a class when expanded.

CDR3nt,CDR3aa,d_gene,v_gene,j_gene,abundance
TGTGCCACCAGCAGAGAGGTGGGACAGGGTCAAGAGACCCAGTACTTC,CATSREVGQGQETQYF,TRBD1,TRBV15,TRBJ2-5,-
TGTGCCAGCAGACGGACAGGGGAGTCCTACGAGCAGTACTTC,CASRRTGESYEQYF,TRBD1,TRBV27,TRBJ2-7,-
TGCGCCACCACAGGGCGGGAGGCGAACACCGGGGAGCTGTTTTTT,CATTGREANTGELFF,TRBD2,TRBV5-1,TRBJ2-2,-
TGTGCCAGCTCCCCTAGTCCGCAATTGGCCGGAAACACCATATATTTT,CASSPSPQLAGNTIYF,-,TRBV18,TRBJ1-3,-
TGTGCCAGCAGCTTAGCGGGGCGGGACTACAATGAGCAGTTCTTC,CASSLAGRDYNEQFF,-,TRBV7-8,TRBJ2-1,-
TGCGCCAGCAGCCAAGAGTATGTAACTGAAGCTTTCTTT,CASSQEYVTEAFF,-,TRBV4-3,TRBJ1-1,-
TGTGCCAGCAGCTTGAGGGACAGCCCTGGAAACACCATATATTTT,CASSLRDSPGNTIYF,TRBD1,TRBV7-2,TRBJ1-3,-
TGTGCCTGGAGTGTATTTCAGGGCTACGAGCAGTACTTC,CAWSVFQGYEQYF,-,TRBV30,TRBJ2-7,few
TGTGCCAGCAGCGTATTAGGGGGCTCCTACAATGAGCAGTTCTTC,CASSVLGGSYNEQFF,-,TRBV9,TRBJ2-1,-
TGTGCCAGCAGCTTAGAGGGGGGGGCCGGGGGCGAGCAGTACTTC,CASSLEGGAGGEQYF,-,TRBV11-2,TRBJ2-7,-
TGCGCCAGTGGGAGGCTAGCGGGCACAGATACGCAGTATTTT,CASGRLAGTDTQYF,TRBD2,TRBV5-1,TRBJ2-3,-
TGTGCCAGCAGTTTAACGTTCATGGGGGCTTATGGCTACACCTTC,CASSLTFMGAYGYTF,-,TRBV28,TRBJ1-2,-
TGTGCCAGTAGTATCCAGGGGGCCGGAGAGACCCAGTACTTC,CASSIQGAGETQYF,TRBD1,TRBV19,TRBJ2-5,-
TGTGCCAGCAGCTTGAGGACAGAAGCTTTCTTT,CASSLRTEAFF,-,TRBV5-6,TRBJ1-1,few
TGTGCCAGCAGCCTTGGCGAGACCCAGAGGGAGTACTTC,CASSLGETQREYF,-,TRBV7-2,TRBJ2-4,-
TGTGCCAGCAGTAGACTAGCGGGAGACACCGGGGAGCTGTTTTTT,CASSRLAGDTGELFF,TRBD2,TRBV6-4,TRBJ2-2,-
TGTGCCAGCAGACCGGGTGAGGTGGCCTACGAGCAGTACTTC,CASRPGEVAYEQYF,-,TRBV28,TRBJ2-7,-
TGTGCCAGTAGTATCAGGACAGGGTCGTCTGGAAACACCATATATTTT,CASSIRTGSSGNTIYF,TRBD1,TRBV19,TRBJ1-3,once
TGTGCCAGCAGCTTAGTTCCGGGACATGGGCAGTTCTTC,CASSLVPGHGQFF,-,TRBV7-2,TRBJ2-1,-
TGTGCCAGTAGTTTCTTTCCGCCTGACAGGGGTAGTGAGCAGTTCTTC,CASSFFPPDRGSEQFF,TRBD1,TRBV19,TRBJ2-1,-
TGTGCCAGCAAAAAGAGGGAGGGCTATTCCGGGGAGCTGTTTTTT,CASKKREGYSGELFF,-,TRBV21-1,TRBJ2-2,-
TGCGCCAGCAGCTCCCCGGGACAGGGAATCTATGGCTACACCTTC,CASSSPGQGIYGYTF,TRBD1,TRBV5-1,TRBJ1-2,-
TGTGCCAGCAAAGGAACGGGACAGGGAAAACTCGAGCAGTACTTC,CASKGTGQGKLEQYF,TRBD1,TRBV6-6,TRBJ2-7,-
TGTGCCAGCATCATGGGAGGTCCAAACCTCGGGGATACGCAGTATTTT,CASIMGGPNLGDTQYF,-,TRBV27,TRBJ2-3,-
TGTGCCAGCAGTCCCCGACTAGCGGGATCTAGTGAGCAGTTCTTC,CASSPRLAGSSEQFF,TRBD2,TRBV27,TRBJ2-1,few
TGTGCCAGCAGCTTCAGACAGGGGAGAACCGGGGAGCTGTTTTTT,CASSFRQGRTGELFF,TRBD1,TRBV13,TRBJ2-2,-
TGTGCTAGTGGTAGGGACACTCAAGAGACCCAGTACTTC,CASGRDTQETQYF,-,TRBV12-5,TRBJ2-5,once
TGTGCCAGCAGTCCCGGGACAGGGCGCCCCAATGAGCAGTTCTTC,CASSPGTGRPNEQFF,TRBD1,TRBV27,TRBJ2-1,few
TGTGCCAGCAGACTAGATTCGGGATCCTACGAGCAGTACTTC,CASRLDSGSYEQYF,-,TRBV28,TRBJ2-7,-